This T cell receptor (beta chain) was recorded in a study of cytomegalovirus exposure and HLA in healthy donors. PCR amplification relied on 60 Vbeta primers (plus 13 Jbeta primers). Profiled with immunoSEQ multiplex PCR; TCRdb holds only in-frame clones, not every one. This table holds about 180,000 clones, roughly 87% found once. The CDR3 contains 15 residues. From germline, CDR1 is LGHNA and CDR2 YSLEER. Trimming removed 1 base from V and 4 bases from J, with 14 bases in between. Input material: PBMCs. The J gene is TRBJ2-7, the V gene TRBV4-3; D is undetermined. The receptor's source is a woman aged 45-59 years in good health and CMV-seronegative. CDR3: CASSQAVQASYEQYF. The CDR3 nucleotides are TGCGCCAGCAGCCAAGCTGTCCAGGCTTCTTACGAGCAGTACTTC.